This T cell receptor (beta chain) was recorded in a study of long-term antiretroviral therapy in people with HIV. The study's findings and limits: Control repertoires displayed wider CDR3 length ranges than the HIV repertoires.

It was in the United States that all participants with HIV were treated. Cryopreserved PBMC samples of about 0.9-10 million cells were used for DNA extraction. Germline V CDR1 and CDR2: SGHRS, YFSETQ. V dropped 6 bases and J dropped 10 bases, with 22 bases sitting between them. The CDR3 extends over 14 amino acids. With survey level as its setting, the immunoSEQ assay was v3.0. Clones were read by immunoSEQ multiplex PCR, and TCRdb kept only the in-frame ones, dropping some. Found here are tens of thousands of clones, more than 70% of them singletons; the top ten hold 6.4%. This clone has more than one count but fewer than ten. As yet, its antigen is unknown.

The clonotype was recovered from a man aged 55 to 70 with HIV. The sequences come from unsorted PBMCs, collected 0.6 years after starting antiretroviral therapy. The V gene is TRBV5-1, the J gene TRBJ1-2, with a possible D match to TRBD1 (5 bases). CDR3 DNA sequence: TGCGCCAGCAATCGGGACGGCCCAAGGAGTCTCTACACCTTC. It is translated as CASNRDGPRSLYTF. Full variable domain (rest looked up from reference TRBV5-1 and TRBJ1-2): KAGVTQTPRYLIKTRGQQVTLSCSPISGHRSVSWYQQTPGQGLQFLFEYFSETQRNKGNFPGRFSGRQFSNSRSEMNVSTLELGDSALYLCASNRDGPRSLYTFGSGTRLTVV.